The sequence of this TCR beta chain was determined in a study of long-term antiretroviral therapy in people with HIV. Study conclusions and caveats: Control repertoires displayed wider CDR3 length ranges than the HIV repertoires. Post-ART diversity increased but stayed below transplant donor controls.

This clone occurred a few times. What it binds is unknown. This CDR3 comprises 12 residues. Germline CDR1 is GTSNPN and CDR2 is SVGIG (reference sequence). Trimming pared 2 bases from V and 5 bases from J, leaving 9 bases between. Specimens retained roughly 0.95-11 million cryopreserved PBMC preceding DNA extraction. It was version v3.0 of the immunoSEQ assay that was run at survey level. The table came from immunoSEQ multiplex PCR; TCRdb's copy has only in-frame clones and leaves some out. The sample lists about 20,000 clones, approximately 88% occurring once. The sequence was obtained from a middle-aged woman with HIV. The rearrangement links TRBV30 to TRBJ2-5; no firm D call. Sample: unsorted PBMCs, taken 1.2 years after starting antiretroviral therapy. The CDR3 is CAWSPNSETQYF. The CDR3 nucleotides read TGTGCCTGGAGTCCTAACTCGGAGACCCAGTACTTC.